Listed below are T cell receptor beta chains from one sample, sequenced in a study of shared clonotypes between healthy human individuals. Measured with immunoSEQ multiplex PCR; TCRdb has only the in-frame clones, and not every one. The sample contains hundreds of thousands of clones, about 95% of which appear only once. Sequencing was performed on naive CD4+ T cells sorted from blood. These receptors were obtained from a young woman in good health. Each CDR3 is given with its conserved first and last residue. The D gene is left open where the match is weak. Only some rows state a clone size, as once, few, many or a class for expanded clones.

abundance	v_gene	j_gene	d_gene	CDR3aa	CDR3nt
NA	TRBV4-2	TRBJ1-2	NA	CASSQALRAVNYGYTF	TGTGCCAGCAGCCAAGCCCTGCGGGCTGTTAACTATGGCTACACCTTC
NA	TRBV28	TRBJ2-1	TRBD1	CASRRFRGLGEQFF	TGTGCCAGCCGTAGGTTCAGGGGGCTGGGTGAGCAGTTCTTC
few	TRBV13	TRBJ1-2	NA	CASSREGGYTF	TGTGCCAGCAGCCGGGAGGGCGGCTACACCTTC
NA	TRBV11-2	TRBJ2-7	NA	CASSLTGEYEQYF	TGTGCCAGCAGCTTAACTGGGGAATACGAGCAGTACTTC
NA	TRBV5-4	TRBJ1-1	NA	CASSAGTGKNTEAFF	TGTGCCAGCAGCGCCGGAACAGGGAAAAACACTGAAGCTTTCTTT
NA	TRBV9	TRBJ2-7	NA	CASSVGRGSGTYEQYF	TGTGCCAGCAGCGTAGGGAGGGGTAGCGGTACCTACGAGCAGTACTTC
NA	TRBV11-2	TRBJ2-7	TRBD2	CASSSVAGGPEEQYF	TGTGCCAGCAGCTCCGTAGCGGGAGGGCCTGAAGAGCAGTACTTC
NA	TRBV28	TRBJ1-1	NA	CASSFRQNTEAFF	TGTGCCAGCAGTTTCCGTCAGAACACTGAAGCTTTCTTT
NA	TRBV28	TRBJ1-2	NA	CASSSGEVAGDFSGYTF	TGTGCCAGCAGTTCCGGAGAGGTGGCAGGGGATTTTAGTGGCTACACCTTC
NA	TRBV18	TRBJ1-1	NA	CASSPYSRTEMNTEAFF	TGTGCCAGCTCACCATATTCCCGGACAGAAATGAACACTGAAGCTTTCTTT
NA	TRBV5-4	TRBJ2-7	TRBD1	CASSSKDRSYEQYF	TGTGCCAGCAGCTCCAAGGACAGGTCCTACGAGCAGTACTTC